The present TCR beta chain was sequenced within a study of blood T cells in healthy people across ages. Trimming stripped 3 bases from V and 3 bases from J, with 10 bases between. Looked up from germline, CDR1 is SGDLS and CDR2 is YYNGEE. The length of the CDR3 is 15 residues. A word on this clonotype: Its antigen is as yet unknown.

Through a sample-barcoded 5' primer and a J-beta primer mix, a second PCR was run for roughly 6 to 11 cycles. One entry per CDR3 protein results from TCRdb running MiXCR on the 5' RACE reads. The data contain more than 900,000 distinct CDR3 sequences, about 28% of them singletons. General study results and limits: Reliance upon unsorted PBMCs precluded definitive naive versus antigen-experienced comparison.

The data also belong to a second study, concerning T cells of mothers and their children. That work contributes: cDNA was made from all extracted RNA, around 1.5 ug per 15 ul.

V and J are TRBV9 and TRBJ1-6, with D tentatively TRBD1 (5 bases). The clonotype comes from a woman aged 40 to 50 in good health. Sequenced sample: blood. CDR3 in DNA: TGTGCCAGCAGCGCCGCGGGACTCTATAATTCACCCCTCCACTTT. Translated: CASSAAGLYNSPLHF.